One and the same sample provided the 4 T cell receptor beta chains below, sequenced in a study of blood T cell repertoires in COVID-19. Clones were sequenced by immunoSEQ multiplex PCR, and TCRdb holds only the in-frame ones, with some missing. The top ten hold about 0.8% of the sample, which has 250,000 to 350,000 clones, 85% to 90% seen once. Sequencing used peripheral blood. The receptors here all came from a man aged 30 to 45 with acute or convalescent COVID-19.

V usage is TRBV3-1 (or the pseudogene TRBV3-2) and J usage is TRBJ2-5; 7 bases fit TRBD1. Germline V gene lookup returns CDR1 LGHDT and CDR2 YNNKEL (reference sequence). With 3 bases clipped from V and 2 bases from J, the junction kept 3 bases outside the gene matches. The CDR3 spans 14 residues. The CDR3 bases are TGTGCCAGCAGCCATGGGACAGTACAAGAGACCCAGTACTTC. Its protein is CASSHGTVQETQYF.

The table lists this clone with a count of one. The chain couples TRBV21-1 to TRBJ1-5. TRBV21-1 is a pseudogene locus. The CDR3 runs to 15 residues. CDR3 in amino acids: CASTSGGEIDQPQHF. The CDR3 DNA is TGTGCCAGCACCTCTGGAGGGGAAATCGATCAGCCCCAGCATTTT.

J is TRBJ2-7 and V is TRBV6-6; D perhaps matches TRBD2 (6 bases). Trimming shortened V by 7 bases and J by 4 bases, and 20 bases separated the two germline ends. Germline V gives CDR1 MNHNY, CDR2 SVGAGI (reference sequence). CDR3 size: 15 residues. The CDR3 loop reads CASIHPVGEVYEQYF. In nucleotides, the CDR3 is TGTGCCAGCATCCATCCCGTGGGGGAGGTGTACGAGCAGTACTTC.

The CDR3 reads CASSVGGRLNTEAFF. The CDR3, as DNA: TGTGCCAGCAGCGTAGGTGGCAGGCTGAACACTGAAGCTTTCTTT. The chain has TRBV9 and TRBJ1-1; D gene ambiguous. The germline CDR1 and CDR2 sequences are SGDLS and YYNGEE. V lost 0 bases, J lost 0 bases, and 9 bases lay in between. This CDR3 is 15 amino acids long.